This is a list of T cell receptor beta chains from one sample in a study of human T cells and chemical hapten exposure. TCRdb re-called the RACE reads with MiXCR, one entry per CDR3 protein. The sample includes fewer than 70,000 distinct CDR3 sequences, roughly 9.8% of them seen just once. Source: whole blood, taken in connection with sensitization to the hapten diphenylcyclopropenone (DPC). These receptors were taken from a woman aged 45-65 years with alopecia areata. Some clones in this sample may be carry-over from other donors' samples. The CDR3 runs from the conserved cysteine through the conserved F or W. Expanded clones get a size class; other rows say once, few or many, or leave the size out.

V gene	clone size	J gene	CDR3 protein
TRBV12-3/TRBV12-4	NA	TRBJ2-7	CASSYPVEGAREQYF
TRBV29-1	NA	TRBJ1-2	CSVPRPQRNYGYTF
TRBV20-1	few	TRBJ2-5	CSASGGQETQYF
TRBV7-2	NA	TRBJ2-7	CASSYSLIEYEQYF
TRBV6-2/TRBV6-3	NA	TRBJ1-5	CASRLRQGHQPQHF
TRBV6-2/TRBV6-3	NA	TRBJ2-2	CASSDWTSGTRPGELFF
TRBV20-1	few	TRBJ2-7	CSATPRGRVYEQYF
TRBV9	NA	TRBJ1-4	CASSEGRLNEKLFF
TRBV6-1	many	TRBJ1-5	CASTRGNQPQHF
TRBV4-2	few	TRBJ2-2	CASSQDWSGGYTGELFF
TRBV11-2	many	TRBJ2-3	CASTWWGSTDTQYF
TRBV18	NA	TRBJ1-2	CASSPTGPYGYTF
TRBV6-1	many	TRBJ2-5	CASSESWGLLTQYF
TRBV7-8	many	TRBJ1-1	CASSYPWGAKTEAFF
TRBV30	few	TRBJ2-4	CAWSPQKNIQYF
TRBV18	few	TRBJ2-5	CASSPEETQYF
TRBV28	many	TRBJ2-2	CASKGQGNTGELFF
TRBV18	few	TRBJ1-1	CASSPSITGGNTEAFF
TRBV10-3	NA	TRBJ1-6	CAISAREGSPLHF
TRBV6-5	many	TRBJ2-2	CASSYSLRSGGGGELFF
TRBV20-1	many	TRBJ1-5	CSATGTLNNQPQHF
TRBV7-2	NA	TRBJ2-5	CASSVPGEETQYF
TRBV28	few	TRBJ2-6	CASSFVGVFSGANVLTF
TRBV30	many	TRBJ1-5	CAWGRGQAYNQPQHF
TRBV7-6	many	TRBJ2-5	CASSLGTYQETQYF
TRBV30	many	TRBJ1-5	CAWSVGYNQPQHF
TRBV5-3	many	TRBJ2-7	CARSLRRPGYYEQYF
TRBV12-3/TRBV12-4	few	TRBJ1-2	CASRGTDYGYTF
TRBV7-2	many	TRBJ1-2	CASTPGPGANYGYTF
TRBV7-2	NA	TRBJ1-1	CASSQDRGNPEAFF
TRBV25-1	many	TRBJ1-4	CASSEEGKLFF
TRBV18	many	TRBJ1-1	CASSPPWRGTEAFF
TRBV9	few	TRBJ1-6	CASSVDRASNSPLHF
TRBV20-1	many	TRBJ2-1	CSARVDSHEQFF
TRBV7-2	NA	TRBJ1-3	CASSLTGGPSTGNTIYF
TRBV3-1	NA	TRBJ2-7	CASSQVHGYYEQYF
TRBV25-1	few	TRBJ1-3	CASSENSVRQGNTIYF
TRBV28	NA	TRBJ1-6	CASRPPATPLHF
TRBV7-2	few	TRBJ1-1	CASSWGQTEAFF
TRBV6-2/TRBV6-3	NA	TRBJ2-2	CASKKAGTRGAGELFF
TRBV7-9	NA	TRBJ1-5	CASSSGQGRYQPQHF
TRBV18	few	TRBJ1-1	CASSQGRGTEAFF
TRBV11-1	NA	TRBJ1-2	CASSLDGRVGYTF
TRBV20-1	few	TRBJ2-7	CSAPRLAGVLSYEQYF
TRBV4-2	few	TRBJ2-7	CASSKTRDNYEQYF
TRBV5-4	many	TRBJ2-3	CASSAGGLDTDTQYF
TRBV29-1	many	TRBJ1-6	CSVPGTGDNSPLHF
TRBV4-2	few	TRBJ1-2	CASTSELDLSYGYTF
TRBV4-3	NA	TRBJ2-6	CASSQFRSGVGANVLTF
TRBV30	few	TRBJ1-1	CAWSRESTEAFF
TRBV10-3	few	TRBJ1-2	CAISGGNYGYTF